This T cell receptor beta chain was recovered during a study of blood T cell repertoires in COVID-19. Looking at the study overall: From T cells, B-cell-depleted T cells, or PBMCs came the material, which was cDNA or gDNA.

Profiled with immunoSEQ multiplex PCR; TCRdb holds only in-frame clones, not every one. The sample carries 90,000 to 150,000 clones, less than 90% recorded once. This CDR3 spans 15 amino acids. Germline CDR1 reads SGHRS; CDR2 reads YFSETQ. V lost 5 bases and J 0 bases, leaving 11 bases between the germline ends. Sequencing used peripheral blood. This chain connects TRBV5-1 to TRBJ2-2, with D possibly TRBD2 on 6 matching bases. This clonotype was obtained from a man older than 75 with acute or convalescent COVID-19. CDR3 in amino acids: CASRPGTSNTGELFF. The CDR3 DNA is TGCGCCAGCAGACCTGGGACTTCGAACACCGGGGAGCTGTTTTTT.